The 27 T cell receptor beta chains reported below all come from one sample, sequenced in a study of blood T cell repertoires in COVID-19. Measured with immunoSEQ multiplex PCR; TCRdb has only the in-frame clones, and not every one. The table records 340,000 or so clones, around 88% of them present only once. The specimen was peripheral blood. The source of these receptors is a man aged 25-45 years with active or convalescent COVID-19.

This clone was observed a few times. The chain uses TRBV27 and TRBJ2-7; possible D gene TRBD1, 7 bases. This CDR3 contains 13 residues. V was clipped by 7 bases and J by 1 base, with 11 bases between them. Germline loops: CDR1 MNHEY, CDR2 SMNVEV (reference sequence). CDR3 sequence (DNA): TGTGCCAGCACGGCAGGGGGGTCCTACGAGCAGTACTTC. It specifies CASTAGGSYEQYF.

V usage is TRBV6-8 and J usage is TRBJ2-1, with D tentatively TRBD2 (6 bases). The CDR3 loop spans 19 amino acids. With 4 bases removed from V and 10 bases from J, the gap between germline ends came to 32 bases. Germline loops: CDR1 MNHGY, CDR2 SAAAGT. CDR3 coding DNA: TGTGCCAGCAGTTTGGGCCGTCGGGCGGGGACCCGGCCCTGTCAGGAGCAGTTCTTC. Residues: CASSLGRRAGTRPCQEQFF.

CDR3 sequence: CASSGRDTWNTEAFF. DNA of the CDR3: TGTGCCAGCAGCGGCAGGGATACTTGGAACACTGAAGCTTTCTTT. The chain is built from TRBV7-2 and TRBJ1-1; tentatively, D is TRBD1 (5 bases). The CDR3 spans 15 residues. The V and J ends lost 5 bases and 1 base respectively, with 14 bases between them. From germline, CDR1 is SGHTA and CDR2 FQGNSA.

This clone was observed once. V is TRBV3-1 (or the pseudogene TRBV3-2) and J is TRBJ1-3; D is unresolved. The CDR3 is made up of 16 amino acids. Trimming took off 2 bases at V and 0 bases at J, with 11 bases between the two ends. CDR1 and CDR2 (germline): LGHDT, YNNKEL (reference sequence). CDR3 in DNA: TGTGCCAGCAGCCAACCCGTTGGGAGCTCTGGAAACACCATATATTTT. Protein: CASSQPVGSSGNTIYF.

V gene TRBV7-2 combines with J gene TRBJ1-5; no clear D gene. The CDR3 runs 15 residues. Trimming cost V 1 base and J 0 bases, with 7 bases left between them. The germline gives CDR1 SGHTA, CDR2 FQGNSA. CDR3 amino acids: CASSLGAPSNQPQHF. As DNA, the CDR3 is TGTGCCAGCAGCTTAGGGGCCCCTAGCAATCAGCCCCAGCATTTT.

The rearrangement uses TRBV27 and TRBJ1-4, with a tentative D call TRBD1 (6 bases). V was shortened by 0 bases and J by 5 bases, with 10 bases between the two germline ends. CDR3 length: 15 amino acids. CDR1 and CDR2 from the germline V gene are MNHEY and SMNVEV (reference sequence). The CDR3 DNA is TGTGCCAGCAGTTTATCCGTACAGGGAAATGAAAAACTGTTTTTT. Amino acid sequence: CASSLSVQGNEKLFF.

This chain links TRBV28 with TRBJ2-7; no reliable D call. With 8 bases removed from V and 0 bases from J, the gap between germline ends came to 17 bases. This CDR3 contains 15 residues. Germline loops: CDR1 MDHEN, CDR2 SYDVKM. The CDR3 protein is CASGPPDMYSYEQYF. The CDR3 bases are TGTGCCAGCGGGCCCCCTGACATGTACTCCTACGAGCAGTACTTC. The full variable domain, with the rest looked up from reference TRBV28 and TRBJ2-7, is DVKVTQSSRYLVKRTGEKVFLECVQDMDHENMFWYRQDPGLGLRLIYFSYDVKMKEKGDIPEGYSVSREKKERFSLILESASTNQTSMYLCASGPPDMYSYEQYFGPGTRLTVT.

The chain has TRBV10-1 and TRBJ1-6; TRBD1 matches 8 bases. The trim removed 6 bases at V and 3 bases at J, leaving 4 bases unmatched. Looked up from germline, CDR1 is WNHNN and CDR2 is SYGVQD (reference sequence). The CDR3 is made up of 15 amino acids. CDR3 DNA: TGCGCCAGCAGACAGGGGGAGTTCTATAATTCACCCCTCCACTTT. This sequence encodes CASRQGEFYNSPLHF.

The rearrangement uses TRBV3-1 (or the pseudogene TRBV3-2) and TRBJ2-7, with 10 bases fitting TRBD2. CDR3 length equals 16 residues. The J segment lost 4 bases and the V segment lost 4 bases, leaving 10 bases of the junction unmatched. Per the germline V gene, CDR1 is LGHDT and CDR2 is YNNKEL (reference sequence). CDR3 DNA sequence: TGTGCCAGCAGCCCCCTGGCTAGCGGGGGCATTTACGAGCAGTACTTC. Protein product: CASSPLASGGIYEQYF.

This CDR3 is CASSIDREYEQFF. DNA for the CDR3: TGTGCCAGTAGTATAGATAGAGAGTATGAGCAGTTCTTC. V is TRBV19 and J is TRBJ2-1, with D unresolved. Germline V CDR1 and CDR2: LNHDA, SQIVND (reference sequence). The V end lost 0 bases, the J end lost 8 bases, and 8 bases lay between the germline ends. This CDR3 is 13 amino acids long.

The V gene is TRBV4-1, the J gene TRBJ2-7, with TRBD1 as a possible D gene (6 bases). Germline values: CDR1 MGHRA, CDR2 YSYEKL. This CDR3 is built from 15 residues. Trimming took 0 bases from V and 3 from J, leaving 12 bases between them. The CDR3 DNA sequence: TGCGCCAGCAGCCAAGACCTGGGGGCGGGCTACGAGCAGTACTTC. This codes for CASSQDLGAGYEQYF.

This clone was seen only once. This sequence joins TRBV30 and TRBJ1-1, with TRBD1 as a possible D gene (6 bases). The CDR3 has 15 amino acids. CDR1 is GTSNPN and CDR2 is SVGIG in the germline V gene (reference sequence). V lost 3 bases and J lost 4, with 18 bases in between. In nucleotides, the CDR3 is TGTGCCTGGAGCCCCGTCCGAGGGGGAGTCACTGAAGCTTTCTTT. Amino acid sequence: CAWSPVRGGVTEAFF.

The chain joins TRBV14 to TRBJ2-1; 13 bases are a match to TRBD2. Germline V gene sequence: CDR1 SGHDN, CDR2 FVKESK. The CDR3 runs 17 residues. After removal of 1 base from V and 3 bases from J, the junction contained 3 bases not matched to a gene. The CDR3 sequence: CASSQGGLAGVYNEQFF. The DNA of the CDR3 is TGTGCCAGCAGCCAAGGTGGACTAGCGGGAGTCTACAATGAGCAGTTCTTC.

The chain couples TRBV3-1 (or the pseudogene TRBV3-2) to TRBJ1-1; 9 nucleotides align to TRBD1. Germline-derived CDR1 and CDR2 are LGHDT and YNNKEL (reference sequence). Unmatched junction bases numbered 2, after V lost 1 base and J lost 5 bases. The CDR3 loop spans 14 amino acids. CDR3 sequence: CASSQVDRGTEAFF. The DNA for the CDR3 is TGTGCCAGCAGCCAAGTGGACAGGGGTACTGAAGCTTTCTTT.

The chain couples TRBV4-2 to TRBJ1-2, with 8 bases matching TRBD1. Germline CDR1 reads LGHNA; CDR2 reads YNFKEQ. The CDR3 runs 15 residues. V dropped 2 bases and J dropped 5; count of bases not matched to a gene: 7. The DNA of the CDR3 is TGTGCCAGCAGCCAACCGGGACAGGAGGAGTATGGCTACACCTTC. This codes for CASSQPGQEEYGYTF.

The chain uses TRBV3-1 (or the pseudogene TRBV3-2) and TRBJ2-4; 8 positions agree with TRBD2. Germline V gene data show CDR1 as LGHDT and CDR2 as YNNKEL (reference sequence). V was clipped by 2 bases and J by 6 bases; unmatched bases: 6. This CDR3 has 15 residues. In DNA form, the CDR3 reads TGTGCCAGCAGCCAACGGACTAGCACTCGAAACATTCAGTACTTC. Its translation is CASSQRTSTRNIQYF.

The chain uses TRBV10-2 and TRBJ1-2, with a possible D match to TRBD1 (6 bases). Looked up from germline, CDR1 is WSHSY and CDR2 is SAAADI. The V and J ends lost 7 bases and 2 bases respectively, with 14 bases between them. The CDR3 has 14 amino acids. CDR3 bases: TGCGCCAGCAAGATGGACAGCCTAAACTATGGCTACACCTTC. Amino acid sequence: CASKMDSLNYGYTF.

This chain uses TRBV6-5 with TRBJ1-6; 10 bases fit TRBD1. The CDR3 extends over 13 amino acids. Trimming took 5 bases from V and 9 from J; bases not matched to a gene: 1. Germline lookup yields CDR1 MNHEY and CDR2 SVGAGI. The CDR3 region is CASSRQGASPLHF. CDR3 sequence (DNA): TGTGCCAGCAGTAGACAGGGGGCTTCACCCCTCCACTTT.

The V and J genes are TRBV7-8 and TRBJ1-3; no definite D call. V lost 8 bases to trimming and J lost 4 bases, with 15 bases between them. CDR1 and CDR2 (germline): SGHVS, FQNEAQ. This CDR3 is built from 14 residues. The CDR3 here is CASVPGGEGNTIYF. In DNA form, the CDR3 reads TGTGCCAGCGTACCCGGTGGAGAAGGAAACACCATATATTTT.

The J gene is TRBJ2-3, the V gene TRBV7-6, with D unclear. The CDR3 is 15 residues long. Germline V gene lookup returns CDR1 SGHVS and CDR2 FNYEAQ. Trimming removed 5 bases from V and 6 bases from J, with 18 bases in between. As DNA, the CDR3 is TGTGCCAGCAGCGGTCGATTTCGCGAATCGGATACGCAGTATTTT. Translated: CASSGRFRESDTQYF.

This clone showed up just once. The chain is built from TRBV5-1 and TRBJ2-7, with 7 bases aligning to TRBD2. V gave up 0 bases and J gave up 5 bases; unmatched junction bases: 5. This CDR3 has 14 amino acids. From germline, CDR1 is SGHRS and CDR2 YFSETQ. The CDR3 sequence: CASSLGGGSHEQYF. The CDR3 region has the DNA TGCGCCAGCAGCTTGGGGGGAGGGAGCCACGAGCAGTACTTC.

This chain links TRBV18 with TRBJ2-3, with D maybe TRBD1 (5 bases). Looked up from germline, CDR1 is KGHSH and CDR2 is LQKENI. The CDR3 extends over 14 amino acids. Deletions cut 7 bases from V and 0 bases from J, with 11 bases between. DNA of the CDR3: TGTGCCAGCTTGGCTCAGGGCAGCACAGATACGCAGTATTTT. Translated, it gives CASLAQGSTDTQYF. The full variable domain, rest sourced from reference TRBV18 and TRBJ2-3, is NAGVMQNPRHLVRRRGQEARLRCSPMKGHSHVYWYRQLPEEGLKFMVYLQKENIIDESGMPKERFSAEFPKEGPSILRIQQVVRGDSAAYFCASLAQGSTDTQYFGPGTRLTVL.

V gene TRBV18 combines with J gene TRBJ2-3; tentatively, D is TRBD2 (6 bases). Looked up from germline, CDR1 is KGHSH and CDR2 is LQKENI. Trimming removed 0 bases from V and 0 bases from J, with 7 bases in between. The CDR3 is 15 residues long. CDR3 bases: TGTGCCAGCTCACCACCGGGGGGTAGCACAGATACGCAGTATTTT. Its protein product is CASSPPGGSTDTQYF.

This clone was counted only a few times. The V call is TRBV7-2, the J call TRBJ2-3; 14 bases map to TRBD2. CDR3 length equals 18 residues. The V and J ends lost 5 bases and 5 bases, in that order; junction bases with no gene match: 12. Germline V gives CDR1 SGHTA, CDR2 FQGNSA. This chain's CDR3 is CASSPRTSGRPLGDTQYF. The DNA for the CDR3 is TGTGCCAGCAGCCCCCGGACTAGCGGGAGGCCCTTGGGAGATACGCAGTATTTT.

V gene TRBV29-1 combines with J gene TRBJ2-7; 10 bases are a match to TRBD1. Germline assignment: CDR1 SQVTM and CDR2 ANQGSEA. The trim removed 1 base at V and 6 bases at J, leaving 3 bases unmatched. CDR3 length: 13 residues. As DNA, the CDR3 is TGCAGCGTTGAAGCTGACAGGGGGCGCGAGCAGTACTTC. This translates into CSVEADRGREQYF.

The CDR3 protein is CASSQADRGYNSPLHF. The CDR3 coding sequence is TGTGCCAGCAGCCAAGCGGACCGGGGGTATAATTCACCCCTCCACTTT. J is TRBJ1-6 and V is TRBV3-1 (or the pseudogene TRBV3-2), with a tentative D call TRBD1 (5 bases). V gave up 1 base and J gave up 4 bases, with 11 bases separating them. The CDR3 consists of 16 residues. Per the germline V gene, CDR1 is LGHDT and CDR2 is YNNKEL (reference sequence).

The chain couples TRBV2 to TRBJ2-3, with D unresolved. CDR1 and CDR2 (germline): SNHLY, FYNNEI. The V end lost 3 bases, the J end lost 2 bases, and 15 bases lay between the germline ends. This CDR3 comprises 16 residues. The CDR3 region is CASSDFGTRPTDTQYF. The CDR3 region has the DNA TGTGCCAGCAGTGACTTCGGTACTCGCCCCACAGATACGCAGTATTTT.